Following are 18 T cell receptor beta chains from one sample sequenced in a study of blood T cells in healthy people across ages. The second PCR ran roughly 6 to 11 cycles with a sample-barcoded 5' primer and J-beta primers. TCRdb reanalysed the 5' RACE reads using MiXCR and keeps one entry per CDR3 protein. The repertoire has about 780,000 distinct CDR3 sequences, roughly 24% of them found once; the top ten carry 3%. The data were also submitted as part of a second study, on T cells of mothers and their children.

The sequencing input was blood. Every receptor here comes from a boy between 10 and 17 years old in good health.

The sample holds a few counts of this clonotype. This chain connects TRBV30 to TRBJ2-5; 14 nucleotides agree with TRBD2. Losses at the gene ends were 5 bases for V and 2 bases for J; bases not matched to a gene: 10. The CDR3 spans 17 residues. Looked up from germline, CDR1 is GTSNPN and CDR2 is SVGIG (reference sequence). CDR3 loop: CAWAAWTSGGPQETQYF. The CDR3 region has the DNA TGTGCCTGGGCCGCCTGGACTAGCGGGGGGCCTCAAGAGACCCAGTACTTC.

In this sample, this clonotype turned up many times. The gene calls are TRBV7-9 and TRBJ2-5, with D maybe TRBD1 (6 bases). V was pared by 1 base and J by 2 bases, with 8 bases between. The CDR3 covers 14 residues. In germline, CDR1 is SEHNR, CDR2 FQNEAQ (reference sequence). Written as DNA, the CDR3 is TGTGCCAGCAGCTTAGGGGACATACAAGAGACCCAGTACTTC. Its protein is CASSLGDIQETQYF.

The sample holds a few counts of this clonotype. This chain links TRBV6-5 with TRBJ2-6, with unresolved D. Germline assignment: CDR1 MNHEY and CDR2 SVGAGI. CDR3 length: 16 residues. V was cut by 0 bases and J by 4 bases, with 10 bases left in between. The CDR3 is CASSYSWSSGANVLTF. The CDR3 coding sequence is TGTGCCAGCAGTTACTCGTGGAGCTCCGGGGCCAACGTCCTGACTTTC.

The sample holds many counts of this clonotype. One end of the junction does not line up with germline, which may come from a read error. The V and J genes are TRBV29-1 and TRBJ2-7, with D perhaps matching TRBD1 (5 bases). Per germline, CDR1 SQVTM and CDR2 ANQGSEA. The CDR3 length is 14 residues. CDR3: CSVVRQSISYEQYF. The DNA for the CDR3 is TGCAGTGTTGTGAGACAGTCTATTTCCTACGAGCAGTACTTC.

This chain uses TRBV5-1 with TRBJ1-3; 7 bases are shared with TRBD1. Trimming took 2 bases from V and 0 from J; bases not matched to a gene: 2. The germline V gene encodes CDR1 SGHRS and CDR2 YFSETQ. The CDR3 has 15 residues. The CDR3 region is CASSLGGISGNTIYF. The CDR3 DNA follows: TGCGCCAGCAGCTTAGGGGGCATCTCTGGAAACACCATATATTTT.

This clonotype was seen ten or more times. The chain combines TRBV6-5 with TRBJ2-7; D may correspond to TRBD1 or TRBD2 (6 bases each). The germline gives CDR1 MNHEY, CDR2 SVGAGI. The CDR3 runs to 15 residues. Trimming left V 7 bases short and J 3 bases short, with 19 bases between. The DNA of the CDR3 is TGTGCCAGCATGACCCGCGGGACACTCAACTACGAGCAGTACTTC. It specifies CASMTRGTLNYEQYF.

As DNA, the CDR3 is TGTGCCAGCAGCCAAGATCAGCGGGGGGGGTACAATGAGCAGTTCTTC. Protein product: CASSQDQRGGYNEQFF. J is TRBJ2-7 and V is TRBV4-2, with 10 bases lining up with TRBD2. The tail of the sequence fits TRBJ2-1 better, so the J call may be wrong. Germline CDR1 is LGHNA and CDR2 is YNFKEQ. CDR3 length equals 16 residues.

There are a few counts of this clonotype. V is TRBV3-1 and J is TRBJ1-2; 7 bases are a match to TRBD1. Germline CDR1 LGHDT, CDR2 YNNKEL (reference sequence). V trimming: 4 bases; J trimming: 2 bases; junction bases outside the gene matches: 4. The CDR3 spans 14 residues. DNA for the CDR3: TGTGCCAGCAGCCGATCGACAGGGAACTATGGCTACACCTTC. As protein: CASSRSTGNYGYTF.

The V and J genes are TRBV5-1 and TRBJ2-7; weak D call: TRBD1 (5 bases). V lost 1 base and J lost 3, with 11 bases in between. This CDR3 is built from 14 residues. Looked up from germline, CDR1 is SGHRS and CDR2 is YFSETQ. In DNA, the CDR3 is TGCGCCAGCAGCTTGAGTCGGACACACTACGAGCAGTACTTC. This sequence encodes CASSLSRTHYEQYF.

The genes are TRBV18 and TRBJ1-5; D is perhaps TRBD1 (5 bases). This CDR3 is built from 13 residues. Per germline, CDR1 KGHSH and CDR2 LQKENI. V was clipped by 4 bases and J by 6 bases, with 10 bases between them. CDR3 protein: CASSRGDGQPQHF. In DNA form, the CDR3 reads TGTGCCAGCTCACGGGGGGATGGTCAGCCCCAGCATTTT.

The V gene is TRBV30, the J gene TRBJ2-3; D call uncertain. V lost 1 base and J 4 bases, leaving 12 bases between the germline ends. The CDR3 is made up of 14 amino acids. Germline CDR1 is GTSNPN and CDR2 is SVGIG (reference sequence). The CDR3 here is CAWSEMTMADTQYF. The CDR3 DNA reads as TGTGCCTGGAGTGAGATGACAATGGCAGATACGCAGTATTTT.

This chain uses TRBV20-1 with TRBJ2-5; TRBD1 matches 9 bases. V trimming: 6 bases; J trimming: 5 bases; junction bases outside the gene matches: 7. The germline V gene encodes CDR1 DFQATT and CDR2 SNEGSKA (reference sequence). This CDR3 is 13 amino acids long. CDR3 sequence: CSATGGAWETQYF. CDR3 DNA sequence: TGCAGTGCCACAGGGGGCGCCTGGGAGACCCAGTACTTC.

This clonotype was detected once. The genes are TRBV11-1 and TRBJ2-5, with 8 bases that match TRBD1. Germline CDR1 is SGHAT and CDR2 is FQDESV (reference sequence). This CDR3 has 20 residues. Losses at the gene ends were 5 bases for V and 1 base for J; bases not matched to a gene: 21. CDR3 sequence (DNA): TGTGCCAGCAGCCGTGGACAGGGCAATGGCTATTTTGGGGCCCAAGAGACCCAGTACTTC. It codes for CASSRGQGNGYFGAQETQYF.

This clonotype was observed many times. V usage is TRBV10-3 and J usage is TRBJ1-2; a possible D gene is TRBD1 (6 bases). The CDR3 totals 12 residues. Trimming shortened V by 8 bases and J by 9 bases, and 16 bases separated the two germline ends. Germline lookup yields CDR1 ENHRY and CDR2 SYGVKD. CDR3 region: CAIGEGVESYTF. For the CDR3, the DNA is TGTGCCATCGGAGAGGGGGTGGAGAGCTACACCTTC.

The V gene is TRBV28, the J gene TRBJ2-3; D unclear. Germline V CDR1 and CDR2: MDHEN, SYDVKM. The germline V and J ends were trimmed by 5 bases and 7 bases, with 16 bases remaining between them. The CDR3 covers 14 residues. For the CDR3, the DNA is TGTGCCAGCAGTCTAGGTCCTCTTAGACATACGCAGTATTTT. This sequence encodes CASSLGPLRHTQYF.

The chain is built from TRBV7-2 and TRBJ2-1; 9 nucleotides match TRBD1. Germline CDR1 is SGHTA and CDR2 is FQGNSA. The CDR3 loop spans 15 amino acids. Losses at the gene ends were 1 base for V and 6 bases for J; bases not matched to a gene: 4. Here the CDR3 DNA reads TGTGCCAGCAGCTTAGGAGGGACAGGGCCCAATGAGCAGTTCTTC. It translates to CASSLGGTGPNEQFF. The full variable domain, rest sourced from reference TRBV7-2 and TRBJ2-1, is GAGVSQSPSNKVTEKGKDVELRCDPISGHTALYWYRQSLGQGLEFLIYFQGNSAPDKSGLPSDRFSAERTGGSVSTLTIQRTQQEDSAVYLCASSLGGTGPNEQFFGPGTRLTVL.

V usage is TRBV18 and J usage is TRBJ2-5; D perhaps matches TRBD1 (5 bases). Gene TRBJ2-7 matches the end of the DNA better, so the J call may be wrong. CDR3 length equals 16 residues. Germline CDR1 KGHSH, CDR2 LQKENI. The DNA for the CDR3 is TGTGCCAGCTCACCACCCTTGGTGGCAGGGTCCCCCGAGCAGTACTTC. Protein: CASSPPLVAGSPEQYF.

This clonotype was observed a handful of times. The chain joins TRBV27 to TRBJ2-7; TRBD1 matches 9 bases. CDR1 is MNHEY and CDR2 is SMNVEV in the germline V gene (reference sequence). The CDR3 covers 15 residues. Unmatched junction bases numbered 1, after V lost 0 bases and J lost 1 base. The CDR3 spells CASSLSTGGSYEQYF. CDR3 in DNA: TGTGCCAGCAGTTTATCGACAGGGGGATCCTACGAGCAGTACTTC.